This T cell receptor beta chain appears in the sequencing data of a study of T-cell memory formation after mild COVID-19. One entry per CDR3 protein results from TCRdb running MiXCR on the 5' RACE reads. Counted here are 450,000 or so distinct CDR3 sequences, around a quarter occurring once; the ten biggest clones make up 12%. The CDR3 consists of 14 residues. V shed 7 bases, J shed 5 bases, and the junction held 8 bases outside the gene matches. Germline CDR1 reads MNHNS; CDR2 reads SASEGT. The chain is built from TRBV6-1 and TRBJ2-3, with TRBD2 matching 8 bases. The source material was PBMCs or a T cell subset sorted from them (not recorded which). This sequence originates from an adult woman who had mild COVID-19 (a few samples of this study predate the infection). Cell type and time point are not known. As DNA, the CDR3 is TGTGCCAGCAAAACGGGGGGGCCAGGAGATACGCAGTATTTT. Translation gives CASKTGGPGDTQYF.